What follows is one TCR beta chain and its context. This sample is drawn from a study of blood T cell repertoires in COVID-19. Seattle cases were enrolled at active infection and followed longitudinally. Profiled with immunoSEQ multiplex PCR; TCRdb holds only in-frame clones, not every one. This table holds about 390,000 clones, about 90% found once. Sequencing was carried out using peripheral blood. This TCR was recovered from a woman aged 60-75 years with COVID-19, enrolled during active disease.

CDR3: CASSAGVAAFF. The CDR3, as DNA: TGTGCCAGCAGCGCAGGGGTTGCAGCTTTCTTT. The genes are TRBV6-5 and TRBJ1-1, with D perhaps TRBD1 (6 bases). V was pared by 6 bases and J by 10 bases, with 12 bases between. The CDR3 is 11 residues long. The germline CDR1 and CDR2 sequences are MNHEY and SVGAGI.